This T cell receptor beta chain emerged from a study of shared clonotypes between healthy human individuals. This clone came up once. Sequenced by immunoSEQ multiplex PCR; TCRdb stores in-frame clones only, minus some. The repertoire holds roughly 450,000 clones, with 79% as singletons. V shed 0 bases, J shed 4 bases, and the junction held 12 bases outside the gene matches. This CDR3 contains 19 residues. Germline loops: CDR1 LNHNV, CDR2 YYDKDF (reference sequence). This TCR was recovered from a middle-aged woman in good health. Some clones in this sample may be carry-over from other donors' samples. The sequenced sample was PBMCs. The J gene is TRBJ2-3, the V gene TRBV15, with 11 bases matching TRBD2. CDR3 in amino acids: CATSRDQGSGRAGADTQYF. The CDR3, as DNA: TGTGCCACCAGCAGAGATCAGGGTAGCGGGAGGGCCGGGGCAGATACGCAGTATTTT.